These 9 T cell receptor beta chains share one sample of origin, sequenced in a study of regulatory T cells in long-lasting Graves disease. Stated time point: persistent/refractory GD, antithyroid drugs over 5 years with positive TRAb. Extracted RNA from PBMCs served as the source of the TCR library. Libraries of TCR beta came from iRepertoire HTBI primers plus Arm-PCR of CDR3 regions. One entry per CDR3 protein, called by TCRdb with MiXCR from the multiplex PCR reads. The table lists 300,000 to 500,000 distinct CDR3 sequences, roughly 20% of them singletons. The sequenced sample was peripheral blood mononuclear cells (PBMCs), obtained when the disease was refractory, from a patient treated with antithyroid drugs. These receptor sequences come from a female donor with Graves disease.

There are a few counts of this clonotype. The V call is TRBV5-1, the J call TRBJ2-7; no reliable D call. This CDR3 spans 15 amino acids. Trimming removed 0 bases from V and 2 bases from J, with 12 bases in between. Germline CDR1 is SGHRS and CDR2 is YFSETQ. The CDR3 is CASSLGAVQAYEQYF. The CDR3 DNA follows: TGCGCCAGCAGCTTGGGGGCGGTCCAGGCCTACGAGCAGTACTTC.

The genes are TRBV20-1 and TRBJ2-1; the D call may be TRBD1 or TRBD2 (5 bases each). Between the trimmed V and J ends, which lost 4 bases and 2 bases, there was a span of 12 bases. Germline-derived CDR1 and CDR2 are DFQATT and SNEGSKA (reference sequence). The CDR3 length is 14 residues. The DNA for the CDR3 is TGCAGTGCTAACACCCAGGGACCCTACAATGAGCAGTTCTTC. Translation gives CSANTQGPYNEQFF.

The V and J genes are TRBV5-8 and TRBJ2-7, with D perhaps TRBD1 (6 bases). The CDR3 covers 14 residues. V was shortened by 6 bases and J by 4 bases, with 17 bases between the two germline ends. Germline V gene lookup returns CDR1 SGHTS and CDR2 YDEGEE. In nucleotides, the CDR3 is TGTGCCAGCACGGGACACCCGAGGGTGTACGAGCAGTACTTC. It yields the protein CASTGHPRVYEQYF. The variable domain in full, with the rest retrieved from reference TRBV5-8 and TRBJ2-7, is EAGVTQSPTHLIKTRGQQATLRCSPISGHTSVYWYQQALGLGLQFLLWYDEGEERNRGNFPPRFSGRQFPNYSSELNVNALELEDSALYLCASTGHPRVYEQYFGPGTRLTVT.

Of note for this clonotype: A read error may explain this, as a much larger clone is one base away. The chain carries TRBV20-1 and TRBJ2-7; 10 positions match TRBD2. The trim removed 8 bases at V and 2 bases at J, leaving 12 bases unmatched. This CDR3 contains 15 residues. Germline values: CDR1 DFQATT, CDR2 SNEGSKA (reference sequence). The CDR3 reads CSTDFLAGAAYEQYF. CDR3 coding DNA: TGCAGTACTGACTTTCTAGCGGGAGCGGCCTACGAGCAGTACTTC.

This clonotype occurred a few times. The chain employs TRBV10-3 and TRBJ1-1; D is unresolved. Per germline, CDR1 ENHRY and CDR2 SYGVKD. The V end was cut by 3 bases, the J end by 1 base, with 3 bases between. The CDR3 is made up of 12 amino acids. The CDR3 bases are TGTGCCATCAGTGACGGGAACACTGAAGCTTTCTTT. Its protein is CAISDGNTEAFF.

This clonotype was seen a few times. V usage is TRBV2 and J usage is TRBJ1-5; no clear D. The germline V gene encodes CDR1 SNHLY and CDR2 FYNNEI. V was clipped by 6 bases and J by 4 bases, with 13 bases between them. The CDR3 runs 14 residues. CDR3 sequence reads: CASRPSAGNQPQHF. In DNA form, the CDR3 reads TGTGCCAGCAGACCCTCGGCCGGGAATCAGCCCCAGCATTTT.

The chain recombines TRBV19 with TRBJ1-1; TRBD1 is a possible D gene (5 bases). The V gene's germline CDR1 is LNHDA and CDR2 SQIVND (reference sequence). The CDR3 is 15 residues long. V was clipped by 5 bases and J by 1 base, with 14 bases between them. The CDR3 spells CASSARGTENTEAFF. In nucleotides, the CDR3 is TGTGCCAGTAGTGCGCGGGGGACTGAGAACACTGAAGCTTTCTTT.

The sample holds a few counts of this clonotype. The V gene is TRBV7-9, the J gene TRBJ2-2, with D uncertain. Between the trimmed V and J ends, which lost 8 bases and 2 bases, there was a span of 9 bases. Germline CDR1 SEHNR, CDR2 FQNEAQ (reference sequence). The CDR3 covers 13 residues. The CDR3 nucleotides are TGTGCCAGCGGCCATGGAAACACCGGGGAGCTGTTTTTT. Translated, it gives CASGHGNTGELFF.

CDR3 DNA sequence: TGTGCCAGCAGTCCCGGGAAGGCCCGGGAGACCCAGTACTTC. Its protein is CASSPGKARETQYF. The chain uses TRBV12-3 or TRBV12-4 and TRBJ2-5; perhaps TRBD2 as D (5 bases). V was cut by 5 bases and J by 5 bases, with 15 bases left in between. The CDR3 spans 14 residues.